One sample yielded the 3 T cell receptor beta chains listed below, sequenced in a study of blood T cell repertoires in COVID-19 (dated by TCRdb to 2018 to 2021). Preparation of the library involved the immunoSEQ multiplex PCR assay. The table was pulled from immuneACCESS by TCRdb, which kept in-frame rearrangements only. Such tables lose some clones; where checked, under half of the loss comes from unresolved V genes, and the rest has no known cause. This sample gives 100,000 or so clones in total; around 80% of them show up just once. The ten largest clones capture around 9.6% of the sample. Input material: peripheral blood. These receptors all stem from a man aged 55 to 70 with active or convalescent COVID-19.

This chain uses TRBV5-1 with TRBJ2-5; 9 nucleotides agree with TRBD1. This CDR3 is built from 15 residues. Per the germline V gene, CDR1 is SGHRS and CDR2 is YFSETQ. The ends lost 4 bases at V and 4 bases at J; junction bases unmatched: 8. For the CDR3, the DNA is TGCGCCAGCAGCAGGACAGGGGTTTTTGGAGAGACCCAGTACTTC. Protein: CASSRTGVFGETQYF.

This clone appeared a few times. The chain couples TRBV6-2 or TRBV6-3 to TRBJ1-1; D unresolved. The CDR3 covers 12 residues. CDR1 and CDR2 from the germline V gene are MNHEY and SVGEGT. V lost 4 bases and J lost 4, with 7 bases in between. CDR3 protein: CASSLTLTEAFF. In DNA, the CDR3 is TGTGCCAGCAGTTTGACTCTCACTGAAGCTTTCTTT.

The chain combines TRBV3-1 (or the pseudogene TRBV3-2) with TRBJ2-5; D perhaps matches TRBD2 (5 bases). This CDR3 has 16 amino acids. V was cut by 0 bases and J by 8 bases, with 19 bases left in between. Germline CDR1 LGHDT, CDR2 YNNKEL (reference sequence). The CDR3 sequence is CASSQDMTNGERTQYF. The DNA for the CDR3 is TGTGCCAGCAGCCAAGATATGACTAACGGGGAGAGAACCCAGTACTTC.